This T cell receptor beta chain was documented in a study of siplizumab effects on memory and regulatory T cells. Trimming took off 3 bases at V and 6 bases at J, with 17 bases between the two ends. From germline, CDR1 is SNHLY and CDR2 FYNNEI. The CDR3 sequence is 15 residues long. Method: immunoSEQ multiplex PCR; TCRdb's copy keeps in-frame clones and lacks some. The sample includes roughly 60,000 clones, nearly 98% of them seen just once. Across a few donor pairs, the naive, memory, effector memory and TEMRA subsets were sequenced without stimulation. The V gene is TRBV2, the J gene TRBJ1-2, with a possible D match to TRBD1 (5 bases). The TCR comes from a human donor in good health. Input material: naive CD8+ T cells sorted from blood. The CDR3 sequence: CASSDLGAGKDGYTF. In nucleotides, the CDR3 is TGTGCCAGCAGTGATTTAGGGGCGGGGAAGGATGGCTACACCTTC.